This T cell receptor beta chain was documented in a study of T cells after yellow fever vaccination. The germline gives CDR1 DFQATT, CDR2 SNEGSKA (reference sequence). This CDR3 spans 11 amino acids. V dropped 4 bases and J dropped 5 bases, with 7 bases sitting between them. Using its own MiXCR run on the 5' RACE reads, TCRdb lists one record per CDR3 protein. Counted here are around 530,000 distinct CDR3 sequences, about 15% occurring once; the ten biggest clones make up roughly 17%. The rearrangement joins TRBV20-1 to TRBJ2-3; D is possibly TRBD1 (5 bases). Sequenced here: PBMCs, sampled 5 to 6 days after the first yellow fever vaccination. The source of this sequence is a man in his late teens or twenties who received the YFV17D yellow fever vaccine. DNA of the CDR3: TGCAGTGCTAACCAGGGAGATACGCAGTATTTT. Encoded protein: CSANQGDTQYF.